This TCR beta chain came from a study of OX40 agonist ivuxolimab in advanced cancers. The overall study: Patients receiving dose escalation had hepatocellular carcinoma, melanoma, renal cell or head and neck cancer. Prior checkpoint blockade (anti-PD-1, anti-PD-L1 or anti-CTLA-4) was permitted; 40% had it. Overall study results and limits: Clonal expansion in partial responders at 0.1-3.0 mg/kg ranked among the lowest. The study found that CD8+ T cells averaged more expanded clones than CD4+.

Details on this clone: What it binds is unknown.

V lost 5 bases, J lost 0 bases, and 5 bases lay in between. This CDR3 has 12 amino acids. CDR1 is KGHSH and CDR2 is LQKENI in the germline V gene. Generated by immunoSEQ multiplex PCR, the TCRdb table keeps only in-frame clones and is missing some. This table has 50,000 to 65,000 clones, roughly four fifths appearing once. The receptor was isolated from an adult with an advanced solid tumor such as melanoma, head and neck, liver or kidney cancer. This chain joins TRBV18 and TRBJ2-7; no clear D gene. The sequenced sample was CD4+ or CD8+ T cells sorted from blood, obtained in a trial of the OX40 agonist ivuxolimab. The CDR3 nucleotides are TGTGCCAGCTCATGGAGCTCCTACGAGCAGTACTTC. Translating it yields CASSWSSYEQYF.